A selection of T cell receptor beta chains follows, all from one sample in a study of long-term antiretroviral therapy in people with HIV. The table came from immunoSEQ multiplex PCR; TCRdb's copy has only in-frame clones and leaves some out. Counted here are more than 20,000 clones, approximately 88% occurring once; the ten biggest clones make up around 9.5%. This material consisted of unsorted PBMCs, taken 1.2 years after starting antiretroviral therapy. All receptors come from a woman between 40 and 50 years old with HIV. Both conserved end residues are part of each CDR3. Fields, in order: J gene, V gene, CDR3 protein.

J gene: TRBJ2-7; V gene: TRBV4-3; CDR3 protein: CASSLSAGRQGLSYEQYF
J gene: TRBJ2-6; V gene: TRBV7-9; CDR3 protein: CASSVGSASSGANVLTF
J gene: TRBJ2-7; V gene: TRBV7-6; CDR3 protein: CASSQSAGSGSYEQYF
J gene: TRBJ2-1; V gene: TRBV5-1; CDR3 protein: CASSLGQGANEQFF
J gene: TRBJ2-2; V gene: TRBV11-2; CDR3 protein: CASSPGMGGELFF
J gene: TRBJ2-3; V gene: TRBV10-3; CDR3 protein: CAISESDSFTDTQYF
J gene: TRBJ1-1; V gene: TRBV7-9; CDR3 protein: CASSSYGGAMNTEAFF
J gene: TRBJ2-7; V gene: TRBV7-3; CDR3 protein: CASSLSPGGEQYF
J gene: TRBJ2-3; V gene: TRBV29-1; CDR3 protein: CSVEAGSGSDTQYF
J gene: TRBJ2-5; V gene: TRBV29-1; CDR3 protein: CRGGERDQETQYF
J gene: TRBJ2-7; V gene: TRBV7-2; CDR3 protein: CASSLSPGQGYEQYF
J gene: TRBJ2-1; V gene: TRBV14; CDR3 protein: CASSQTLRYYNEQFF
J gene: TRBJ2-4; V gene: TRBV27; CDR3 protein: CASRQGSIAKNIQYF
J gene: TRBJ2-3; V gene: TRBV5-5; CDR3 protein: CASSLEVYTQYF
J gene: TRBJ2-1; V gene: TRBV19; CDR3 protein: CASRRDRGNNEQFF
J gene: TRBJ1-1; V gene: TRBV5-1; CDR3 protein: CASSLEAGGFKAFF
J gene: TRBJ2-7; V gene: TRBV28; CDR3 protein: CASMGGDTAQWEQYF
J gene: TRBJ2-5; V gene: TRBV4-1; CDR3 protein: CASSNSLYRVQETQYF
J gene: TRBJ2-1; V gene: TRBV18; CDR3 protein: CASSPRAGAGDEQFF